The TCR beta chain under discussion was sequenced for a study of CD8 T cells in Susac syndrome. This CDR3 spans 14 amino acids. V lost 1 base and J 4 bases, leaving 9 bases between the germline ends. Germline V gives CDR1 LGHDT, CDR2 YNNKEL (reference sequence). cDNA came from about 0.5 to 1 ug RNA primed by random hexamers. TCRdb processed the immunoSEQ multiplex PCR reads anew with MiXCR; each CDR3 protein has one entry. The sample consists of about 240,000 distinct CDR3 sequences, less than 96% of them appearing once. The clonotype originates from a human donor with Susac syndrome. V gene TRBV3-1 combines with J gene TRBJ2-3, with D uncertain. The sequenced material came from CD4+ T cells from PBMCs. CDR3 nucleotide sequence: TGTGCCAGCAGCCAAGCCGATCTGGCAGATACGCAGTATTTT. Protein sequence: CASSQADLADTQYF.